This T cell receptor (beta chain) was captured in a study of T cell responses to AZD1222 COVID-19 vaccine. Here immunoSEQ multiplex PCR was the method, and the copy in TCRdb shows in-frame clones only, minus some. The sample lists some 130,000 clones, 85% to 95% occurring once. Trimming shortened V by 6 bases and J by 1 base, and 15 bases separated the two germline ends. Germline V lookup: CDR1 SGHTA, CDR2 FQGNSA. This CDR3 is built from 15 residues. Only a few counts were recorded for this clone. Specimen: peripheral blood, collected on day 0 of AZD1222 vaccination. The chain recombines TRBV7-2 with TRBJ1-2; the D is unclear. The receptor was derived from an adult in good health. As DNA, the CDR3 is TGTGCCAGCAGAAGTAAGGTCGGGGTTAACTATGGCTACACCTTC. Translating it yields CASRSKVGVNYGYTF. The complete variable domain, with remaining parts taken from reference TRBV7-2 and TRBJ1-2, reads GAGVSQSPSNKVTEKGKDVELRCDPISGHTALYWYRQSLGQGLEFLIYFQGNSAPDKSGLPSDRFSAERTGGSVSTLTIQRTQQEDSAVYLCASRSKVGVNYGYTFGSGTRLTVV.